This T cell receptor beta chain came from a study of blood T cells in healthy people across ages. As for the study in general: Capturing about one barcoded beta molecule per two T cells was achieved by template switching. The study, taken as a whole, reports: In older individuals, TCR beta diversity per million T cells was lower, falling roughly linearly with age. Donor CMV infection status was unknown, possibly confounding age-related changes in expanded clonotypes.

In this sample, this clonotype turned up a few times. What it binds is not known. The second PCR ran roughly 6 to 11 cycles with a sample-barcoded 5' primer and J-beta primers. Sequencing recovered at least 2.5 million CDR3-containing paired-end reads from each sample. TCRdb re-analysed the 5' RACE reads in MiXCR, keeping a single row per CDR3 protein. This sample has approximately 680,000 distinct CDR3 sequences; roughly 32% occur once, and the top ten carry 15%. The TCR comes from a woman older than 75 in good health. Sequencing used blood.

CDR3 in amino acids: CASSATSGGAGETGELFF. Written as DNA, the CDR3 is TGTGCCAGCAGTGCTACTAGCGGGGGGGCCGGAGAGACCGGGGAGCTGTTTTTT. The J gene is TRBJ2-2, the V gene TRBV12-3 or TRBV12-4, with 13 bases aligning to TRBD2. V lost 5 bases to trimming and J lost 5 bases; unmatched junction nucleotides: 11. The length of the CDR3 is 18 residues.